The 29 T cell receptor beta chains given below trace back to one sample, sequenced in a study of untreated major depressive disorder. This table comes from immunoSEQ multiplex PCR, and its TCRdb copy is limited to in-frame clones, with some not included. The table has 10,000 to 15,000 clones, approximately 91% seen once. Study-wide findings and caveats: CD4+ T cells from depressed patients used TRBV05-01 (Vbeta 5.1) more often than controls.

No antigen is known for these receptors. The sample taken for sequencing was CD4+ T cells from PBMCs. The receptors were gathered from a young man with major depressive disorder.

The chain carries TRBV6-5 and TRBJ1-1, with 8 bases lining up with TRBD1. Looked up from germline, CDR1 is MNHEY and CDR2 is SVGAGI. The V segment lost 6 bases and the J segment 4 bases; nucleotides outside the gene matches: 10. The CDR3 is 15 residues long. The CDR3 DNA reads as TGTGCCAGCAGAGTGGAGTACAGGGGGGTCACTGAAGCTTTCTTT. This encodes CASRVEYRGVTEAFF.

This clone was seen just once. The genes are TRBV29-1 and TRBJ1-1, with no clear D. The CDR3 is 13 amino acids. The V end was cut by 4 bases, the J end by 0 bases, with 9 bases between. In germline, CDR1 is SQVTM, CDR2 ANQGSEA. CDR3 in DNA: TGCAGCGTTGCAAACAAAATGAACACTGAAGCTTTCTTT. Its translation is CSVANKMNTEAFF.

The genes are TRBV6-6 and TRBJ2-7; D is unresolved. The ends were cut back, 0 bases at V and 6 bases at J, with 9 bases in the middle. This CDR3 contains 13 residues. CDR1 is MNHNY, CDR2 SVGAGI, per germline (reference sequence). Here the CDR3 reads CASSYSRQVEQYF. CDR3 nucleotides: TGTGCCAGCAGTTACTCGAGGCAGGTCGAGCAGTACTTC.

The gene calls are TRBV6-4 and TRBJ2-2; TRBD1 matches at 12 bases. The CDR3 has 17 residues. The junction had 7 bases not matched to a gene; V was cut back by 1 base and J by 7 bases. In germline, CDR1 is MRHNA, CDR2 SNTAGT. CDR3 sequence: CASSDYPGQGANGELFF. The CDR3 coding sequence is TGTGCCAGCAGTGACTATCCGGGACAGGGGGCGAACGGGGAGCTGTTTTTT.

The rearrangement joins TRBV6-1 to TRBJ1-5, with D tentatively TRBD1 (5 bases). The CDR3 totals 15 residues. Germline V lookup: CDR1 MNHNS, CDR2 SASEGT. The V end was cut by 1 base, the J end by 2 bases, with 9 bases between. The CDR3 bases are TGTGCCAGCAGTGAAGAGCAGGGTGGCAATCAGCCCCAGCATTTT. Its protein product is CASSEEQGGNQPQHF.

The chain couples TRBV5-1 to TRBJ1-4; TRBD1 aligns across 8 bases. Germline assignment: CDR1 SGHRS and CDR2 YFSETQ. V gave up 3 bases and J gave up 4 bases; unmatched junction bases: 11. The CDR3 contains 17 residues. This chain's CDR3 is CASSSSGTGGINEKLFF. CDR3 nucleotide sequence: TGCGCCAGCAGCTCGTCCGGGACAGGTGGTATTAATGAAAAACTGTTTTTT.

This chain links TRBV2 with TRBJ2-2; D not resolved. CDR1 and CDR2 from the germline V gene are SNHLY and FYNNEI. V lost 2 bases and J lost 6, with 7 bases in between. The CDR3 extends over 13 amino acids. The CDR3 reads CASSEFQAGELFF. CDR3 coding DNA: TGTGCCAGCAGTGAATTCCAGGCCGGGGAGCTGTTTTTT.

The chain combines TRBV2 with TRBJ1-5; D not certain. Germline V gene sequence: CDR1 SNHLY, CDR2 FYNNEI. Trimming removed 4 bases from V and 4 bases from J, with 11 bases in between. The CDR3 covers 14 residues. Here the CDR3 reads CASSAGQENQPQHF. CDR3 sequence (DNA): TGTGCCAGCAGTGCCGGCCAGGAGAATCAGCCCCAGCATTTT.

This chain connects TRBV11-2 to TRBJ1-1; no clear D gene. The ends were cut back, 0 bases at V and 8 bases at J, with 7 bases in the middle. Germline values: CDR1 SGHAT, CDR2 FQNNGV. This CDR3 contains 12 residues. CDR3 sequence: CASSLDRREAFF. For the CDR3, the DNA is TGTGCCAGCAGCTTAGACAGGAGGGAAGCTTTCTTT.

The chain joins TRBV5-6 to TRBJ1-6, with a possible D match to TRBD1 (6 bases). The germline gives CDR1 SGHDT, CDR2 YYEEEE. V shed 0 bases and J shed 8 bases, with 12 bases lying between them. The length of the CDR3 is 15 residues. CDR3 amino acids: CASSLVGRGYSPLHF. The DNA of the CDR3 is TGTGCCAGCAGCTTGGTCGGCAGGGGTTATTCACCCCTCCACTTT.

The chain recombines TRBV2 with TRBJ2-7; the D is unclear. The germline V gene encodes CDR1 SNHLY and CDR2 FYNNEI. The V end lost 1 base, the J end lost 0 bases, and 10 bases lay between the germline ends. The CDR3 loop spans 15 amino acids. The CDR3 sequence: CASSEVQFYSYEQYF. CDR3 sequence (DNA): TGTGCCAGCAGTGAAGTACAGTTTTACTCCTACGAGCAGTACTTC.

The gene calls are TRBV11-3 and TRBJ2-4; 9 bases line up with TRBD1. Germline CDR1 is SGHNT and CDR2 is YENEEA. The ends lost 4 bases at V and 6 bases at J; junction bases unmatched: 4. The CDR3 has 14 residues. As DNA, the CDR3 is TGTGCCAGCAGCTCCCTGGGACAGGGAAACATTCAGTACTTC. This translates into CASSSLGQGNIQYF.

The CDR3 sequence: CASSSGGLYEQYF. CDR3 sequence (DNA): TGTGCCAGCAGCTCGGGCGGACTCTACGAGCAGTACTTC. The V call is TRBV7-9, the J call TRBJ2-7; weak D call: TRBD2 (5 bases). The germline V gene has CDR1 SEHNR and CDR2 FQNEAQ (reference sequence). The length of the CDR3 is 13 residues. The V end lost 4 bases, the J end lost 3 bases, and 10 bases lay between the germline ends.

The chain uses TRBV10-1 and TRBJ2-2, with D perhaps matching TRBD1 or TRBD2 (5 bases each). V shed 4 bases and J shed 6 bases, with 15 bases lying between them. There are 15 residues in the CDR3. The germline V gene has CDR1 WNHNN and CDR2 SYGVQD (reference sequence). CDR3 bases: TGCGCCAGCAGTGCCACCGGGACGAGCGCCGGGGAGCTGTTTTTT. Encoded protein: CASSATGTSAGELFF.

The rearrangement links TRBV10-3 to TRBJ1-1; possibly TRBD1 for D (5 bases). V shed 4 bases and J shed 1 base, with 10 bases lying between them. The CDR3 spans 14 residues. Germline CDR1 and CDR2: ENHRY and SYGVKD. CDR3 residues: CAISAVGQNTEAFF. CDR3 sequence (DNA): TGTGCCATCAGTGCGGTAGGACAGAACACTGAAGCTTTCTTT.

This rearrangement joins TRBV5-1 to TRBJ2-7, with a weak D call TRBD1 (6 bases). Trimming removed 2 bases at V and 6 bases at J, with 12 bases between. The germline V gene encodes CDR1 SGHRS and CDR2 YFSETQ. CDR3 size: 13 residues. The CDR3 DNA reads as TGCGCCAGCAGCTTCCTCCAGGGGACCGAGCAGTACTTC. Protein: CASSFLQGTEQYF.

This rearrangement joins TRBV5-8 to TRBJ1-3; D is perhaps TRBD1 (5 bases). This CDR3 has 14 residues. The V gene lost 0 bases and the J gene lost 1 base, with 5 bases spanning the gap. Germline assignment: CDR1 SGHTS and CDR2 YDEGEE. The CDR3 loop is CASSLGGSGNTIYF. DNA of the CDR3: TGTGCCAGCAGCTTGGGGGGGTCTGGAAACACCATATATTTT.

V gene TRBV5-1 combines with J gene TRBJ2-2; 9 bases are shared with TRBD2. The V and J ends lost 4 bases and 4 bases, in that order; junction bases with no gene match: 5. Germline V gene lookup returns CDR1 SGHRS and CDR2 YFSETQ. This CDR3 contains 15 residues. The CDR3 region has the DNA TGCGCCAGCAGCCCCGTGCGGGGGGGCACCGGGGAGCTGTTTTTT. It specifies CASSPVRGGTGELFF.

The chain has TRBV5-1 and TRBJ2-7, with TRBD2 as a possible D gene (6 bases). The V gene lost 7 bases and the J gene lost 0 bases, with 23 bases spanning the gap. Germline-derived CDR1 and CDR2 are SGHRS and YFSETQ. This CDR3 region has 17 residues. For the CDR3, the DNA is TGCGCCAGCGGACGTGGGACTTCCCGCTCCAGCTCCTACGAGCAGTACTTC. This translates into CASGRGTSRSSSYEQYF.

The J gene is TRBJ1-2, the V gene TRBV6-1; tentative D call: TRBD1 (6 bases). CDR3 length equals 13 residues. Germline V gene lookup returns CDR1 MNHNS and CDR2 SASEGT. V lost 6 bases to trimming and J lost 5 bases, with 13 bases between them. CDR3 in DNA: TGTGCCAGCAGGGAGACAGGACGATATGGCTACACCTTC. Its protein product is CASRETGRYGYTF.

This chain links TRBV4-1 with TRBJ1-6, with 8 positions matching TRBD1. V shed 0 bases, J shed 9 bases, and the junction held 7 bases outside the gene matches. This CDR3 is 16 amino acids long. From germline, CDR1 is MGHRA and CDR2 YSYEKL. The CDR3 region is CASSQDHRGGSSPLHF. The CDR3 DNA reads TGCGCCAGCAGCCAAGATCACAGGGGGGGGAGTTCACCCCTCCACTTT.

The chain combines TRBV6-5 with TRBJ1-6; 7 nucleotides match TRBD1. Trimming removed 5 bases from V and 5 bases from J; junction bases left unmatched: 3. Germline-derived CDR1 and CDR2 are MNHEY and SVGAGI. The CDR3 runs to 14 residues. CDR3 loop: CASSRDSNNSPLHF. In nucleotides, the CDR3 is TGTGCCAGCAGTCGGGACAGTAATAATTCACCCCTCCACTTT.

The chain combines TRBV7-8 with TRBJ1-6; 11 bases agree with TRBD1. Germline V lookup: CDR1 SGHVS, CDR2 FQNEAQ. CDR3 length: 18 amino acids. V dropped 5 bases and J dropped 0; count of bases not matched to a gene: 6. The CDR3 coding sequence is TGTGCCAGCAGCACGGACAGGGGGCAGGGCTCCTATAATTCACCCCTCCACTTT. Its translation is CASSTDRGQGSYNSPLHF.

The rearrangement joins TRBV6-1 to TRBJ2-7; D may be TRBD1 (6 bases). Trimming cost V 0 bases and J 9 bases, with 12 bases left between them. CDR1 and CDR2 from the germline V gene are MNHNS and SASEGT. CDR3 length: 13 amino acids. CDR3 DNA sequence: TGTGCCAGCAGTGAAGCCGCCCTAGGGGGGCAGTACTTC. This encodes CASSEAALGGQYF.

The V gene is TRBV10-3, the J gene TRBJ1-6; D ambiguous. The V gene lost 0 bases and the J gene lost 5 bases, with 5 bases spanning the gap. Per germline, CDR1 ENHRY and CDR2 SYGVKD. This CDR3 has 14 residues. CDR3 protein: CAISESHNNSPLHF. The CDR3 DNA follows: TGTGCCATCAGTGAGTCCCACAATAATTCACCCCTCCACTTT.

The CDR3 DNA reads as TGTGCCTGGAACTACAGGGAAGCCGGGGAGCTGTTTTTT. Amino acid sequence: CAWNYREAGELFF. The rearrangement uses TRBV30 and TRBJ2-2; D possibly corresponds to TRBD1 (6 bases). The CDR3 covers 13 residues. Germline V gives CDR1 GTSNPN, CDR2 SVGIG (reference sequence). With 4 bases removed from V and 6 bases from J, the gap between germline ends came to 12 bases.

V and J are TRBV28 and TRBJ2-7; possibly TRBD2 for D (5 bases). The CDR3 has 15 residues. Germline-derived CDR1 and CDR2 are MDHEN and SYDVKM. Trimming stripped 4 bases from V and 6 bases from J, with 19 bases between. The CDR3 protein is CASSSPPSQRAEQYF. The CDR3 DNA follows: TGTGCCAGCAGTTCACCCCCCTCACAGAGGGCCGAGCAGTACTTC.

This chain joins TRBV25-1 and TRBJ1-5; 8 positions agree with TRBD1. The CDR3 totals 14 residues. Germline CDR1 and CDR2: MGHDK and SYGVNS. V shed 4 bases, J shed 5 bases, and the junction held 4 bases outside the gene matches. This chain's CDR3 is CASSAGGGHQPQHF. DNA for the CDR3: TGTGCCAGCAGTGCAGGGGGCGGTCATCAGCCCCAGCATTTT.

This clone was recorded only once. The chain combines TRBV6-1 with TRBJ1-2; D perhaps matches TRBD1 (5 bases). From germline, CDR1 is MNHNS and CDR2 SASEGT. Trimming left V 1 base short and J 8 bases short, with 14 bases between. This CDR3 region has 14 residues. The CDR3 nucleotides read TGTGCCAGCAGTGAAGGGGGAGGGGCAAGCGGCTACACCTTC. Encoded protein: CASSEGGGASGYTF.